A selection of T cell receptor beta chains follows, all from one sample in a study of radiotherapy plus CTLA-4 blockade in lung cancer. Sequenced by immunoSEQ multiplex PCR; TCRdb stores in-frame clones only, minus some. The sample lists about 59,000 clones; approximately 82% were seen once. The sample was peripheral blood, taken from a patient treated with radiotherapy plus ipilimumab. The origin of the receptors is a human donor with non-small cell lung cancer whose response to radiotherapy plus ipilimumab could not be evaluated. Each CDR3 is given without its conserved first and last residue.

CDR3 protein	V gene	J gene
ASSPWDTYYSPLH	TRBV7-2	TRBJ1-6
ASSLPGGYQETQY	TRBV28	TRBJ2-5
ASSSGLAGLYEQY	TRBV7-6	TRBJ2-7
ASSGTSSYEQY	TRBV28	TRBJ2-7
ASSLALAGVGEQY	TRBV7-2	TRBJ2-7
ASSSRQGTEAF	TRBV11-2	TRBJ1-1
ASSLWGGRGQETQY	TRBV7-2	TRBJ2-5
ASSFLDREVGEAF	TRBV5-1	TRBJ1-1
ASSLGQGLAGYNEQF	TRBV7-2	TRBJ2-1
AWSVRAGQPQH	TRBV30	TRBJ1-5
ASSLQGTSYEQY	TRBV27	.
ASRNSGGRGAGELF	TRBV6-6	TRBJ2-2
ATSSGAGAYNEQF	TRBV15	TRBJ2-1
ATSTFATGLSYNEQF	TRBV15	TRBJ2-1
ASSPGVGANVLT	TRBV27	TRBJ2-6
ASSFLVEETQY	TRBV7-8	TRBJ2-5
ASSFAGLGVANEQF	TRBV5-6	TRBJ2-1
ASSWERGGTEETQY	TRBV5-8	TRBJ2-5
ASSAKARSSYNEQF	TRBV19	TRBJ2-1
ASSQAGTGMGYEQY	TRBV4-1	TRBJ2-7
ASSYTSSTTF	TRBV7-9	TRBJ2-1
ASSLSGVNTGELF	TRBV7-7	TRBJ2-2